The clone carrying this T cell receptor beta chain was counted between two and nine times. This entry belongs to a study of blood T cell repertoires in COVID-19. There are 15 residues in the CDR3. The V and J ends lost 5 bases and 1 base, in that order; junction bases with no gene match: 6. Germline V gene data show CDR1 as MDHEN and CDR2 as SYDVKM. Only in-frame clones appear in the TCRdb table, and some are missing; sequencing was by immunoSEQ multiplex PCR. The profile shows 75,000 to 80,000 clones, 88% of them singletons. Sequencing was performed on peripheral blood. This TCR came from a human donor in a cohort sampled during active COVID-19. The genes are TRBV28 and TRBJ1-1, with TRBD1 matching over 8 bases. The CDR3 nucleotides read TGTGCCAGCAGTCTACCAGGGACAGGGAACACTGAAGCTTTCTTT. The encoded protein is CASSLPGTGNTEAFF. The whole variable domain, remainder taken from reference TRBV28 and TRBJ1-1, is DVKVTQSSRYLVKRTGEKVFLECVQDMDHENMFWYRQDPGLGLRLIYFSYDVKMKEKGDIPEGYSVSREKKERFSLILESASTNQTSMYLCASSLPGTGNTEAFFGQGTRLTVV.